A single sample is the source of the 22 T cell receptor beta chains below, sequenced in a study of OX40 agonist ivuxolimab in advanced cancers. Profiling relied on immunoSEQ multiplex PCR, and the TCRdb table lists in-frame clones only, not all of them. The top ten hold around 48% of the sample, which has 15,000 to 20,000 clones, 80% to 95% seen once. The specimen was CD4+ or CD8+ T cells sorted from blood, collected in a trial of the OX40 agonist ivuxolimab. The receptor set was obtained from an adult with an advanced solid tumor such as melanoma, head and neck, liver or kidney cancer.

In this sample, this clone turned up once. The CDR3 DNA reads as TGTGCCAGCAGCCCAGAGCAGGGGGATTACGAGCAGTACTTC. The encoded protein is CASSPEQGDYEQYF. The chain uses TRBV7-6 and TRBJ2-7; 7 positions match TRBD1. The germline V gene has CDR1 SGHVS and CDR2 FNYEAQ. The CDR3 has 14 amino acids. The V segment lost 5 bases and the J segment 4 bases; nucleotides outside the gene matches: 8.

The chain links TRBV5-1 to TRBJ2-1; 8 bases fit TRBD2. This CDR3 contains 15 residues. Looked up from germline, CDR1 is SGHRS and CDR2 is YFSETQ. The J segment lost 9 bases and the V segment lost 3 bases, leaving 11 bases of the junction unmatched. The CDR3 here is CASSSAFVAGSEQFF. The CDR3 DNA reads as TGCGCCAGCAGCTCGGCCTTCGTAGCGGGAAGTGAGCAGTTCTTC.

The table lists this clone with a count of one. This chain joins TRBV28 and TRBJ2-7, with TRBD2 as a possible D gene (5 bases). Deletions cut 6 bases from V and 2 bases from J, with 14 bases between. The CDR3 spans 14 residues. Germline CDR1 is MDHEN and CDR2 is SYDVKM. This CDR3 is CASRPMDWTYEQYF. CDR3 coding DNA: TGTGCCAGCAGACCCATGGACTGGACCTACGAGCAGTACTTC.

Here the CDR3 reads CASSLLGSIDYGYTF. The DNA of the CDR3 is TGTGCCAGCAGTTTATTGGGGTCGATTGACTATGGCTACACCTTC. The chain carries TRBV28 and TRBJ1-2; D not resolved. V lost 1 base to trimming and J lost 3 bases, with 12 bases between them. CDR1 MDHEN and CDR2 SYDVKM come from the germline V gene. The CDR3 extends over 15 amino acids.

The chain is built from TRBV9 and TRBJ2-3; no clear D. Germline V gene data show CDR1 as SGDLS and CDR2 as YYNGEE. The CDR3 totals 15 residues. V lost 1 base and J lost 1, with 10 bases in between. CDR3 bases: TGTGCCAGCAGCGTAATGGTCTCAGGCACAGATACGCAGTATTTT. It codes for CASSVMVSGTDTQYF.

The CDR3 spells CASSTSRVSDNSPLHF. The CDR3 DNA follows: TGTGCCAGCAGTACCTCCCGGGTCTCGGATAATTCACCCCTCCACTTT. The rearrangement links TRBV6-6 to TRBJ1-6; D not resolved. CDR1 and CDR2 (germline): MNHNY, SVGAGI (reference sequence). With 5 bases removed from V and 5 bases from J, the gap between germline ends came to 16 bases. CDR3 length: 16 amino acids.

This chain joins TRBV5-4 and TRBJ1-4, with TRBD1 matching 9 bases. V lost 2 bases, J lost 8 bases, and 7 bases stayed unmatched. Germline loops: CDR1 SGHNT, CDR2 YYREEE (reference sequence). The CDR3 loop spans 15 amino acids. The DNA for the CDR3 is TGTGCCAGCAGCTTCCTGGGACAGGGAGGAGAAAAACTGTTTTTT. Translating gives CASSFLGQGGEKLFF.

The genes are TRBV28 and TRBJ1-4, with D hard to call. Germline CDR1 is MDHEN and CDR2 is SYDVKM. The CDR3 is 12 amino acids. The V gene lost 4 bases and the J gene lost 6 bases, with 6 bases spanning the gap. The CDR3 region is CASSYDDEKLFF. The CDR3 DNA reads as TGTGCCAGCAGTTACGACGATGAAAAACTGTTTTTT.

The V gene is TRBV27, the J gene TRBJ1-6; D gene ambiguous. The CDR3 is 14 residues long. The ends were cut back, 6 bases at V and 7 bases at J, with 13 bases in the middle. The germline gives CDR1 MNHEY, CDR2 SMNVEV (reference sequence). The CDR3 DNA is TGTGCCAGCAGCCTCAGGCTAATCAATTCACCCCTCCACTTT. This gives the protein CASSLRLINSPLHF.

The chain couples TRBV28 to TRBJ1-1; possible D gene TRBD1, 5 bases. The CDR3 totals 14 residues. The V gene lost 3 bases and the J gene lost 4 bases, with 12 bases spanning the gap. The germline V gene encodes CDR1 MDHEN and CDR2 SYDVKM. CDR3 in amino acids: CASSFGGWSTEAFF. In DNA, the CDR3 is TGTGCCAGCAGTTTTGGGGGTTGGAGCACTGAAGCTTTCTTT.

The rearrangement uses TRBV9 and TRBJ2-7; D unresolved. CDR3 size: 15 residues. Germline CDR1 reads SGDLS; CDR2 reads YYNGEE. The ends were cut back, 4 bases at V and 0 bases at J, with 14 bases in the middle. CDR3 sequence: CASSPAVSSSYEQYF. The CDR3 nucleotides read TGTGCCAGCAGCCCAGCCGTTTCGAGCTCCTACGAGCAGTACTTC.

This clone was picked up a small number of times. J is TRBJ1-5 and V is TRBV14, with D unresolved. This CDR3 region has 13 residues. Germline CDR1 SGHDN, CDR2 FVKESK. Trimming shortened V by 6 bases and J by 5 bases, and 11 bases separated the two germline ends. The CDR3 spells CASSPDGYQPQHF. CDR3 coding DNA: TGTGCCAGCAGTCCTGACGGTTATCAGCCCCAGCATTTT.

The chain couples TRBV6-5 to TRBJ2-2; no clear D. Germline-derived CDR1 and CDR2 are MNHEY and SVGAGI. V was shortened by 0 bases and J by 0 bases, with 2 bases between the two germline ends. The CDR3 extends over 14 amino acids. CDR3 loop: CASSYSSNTGELFF. For the CDR3, the DNA is TGTGCCAGCAGTTACTCCTCGAACACCGGGGAGCTGTTTTTT.

This sequence joins TRBV29-1 and TRBJ1-1, with D hard to call. The CDR3 is made up of 13 amino acids. The ends were cut back, 1 base at V and 1 base at J, with 7 bases in the middle. Germline CDR1 SQVTM, CDR2 ANQGSEA. The CDR3 spells CSVEAGANTEAFF. As DNA, the CDR3 is TGCAGCGTTGAAGCGGGAGCGAACACTGAAGCTTTCTTT.

This clone was detected once. V and J are TRBV29-1 and TRBJ2-7; 7 bases line up with TRBD1. The CDR3 length is 13 residues. The germline CDR1 and CDR2 sequences are SQVTM and ANQGSEA. Trimming took 1 base from V and 4 from J; bases not matched to a gene: 4. CDR3 bases: TGCAGCGTTGAAGGACAGGGTGGTTACGAGCAGTACTTC. Translation gives CSVEGQGGYEQYF.

The chain joins TRBV19 to TRBJ1-1; D gene uncertain. This CDR3 has 15 residues. The V end was cut by 7 bases, the J end by 1 base, with 16 bases between. The V gene's germline CDR1 is LNHDA and CDR2 SQIVND (reference sequence). The CDR3 is CASNLGGRSNTEAFF. The CDR3 DNA is TGTGCCAGTAACCTAGGAGGCAGATCGAACACTGAAGCTTTCTTT.

The chain links TRBV28 to TRBJ1-5; unclear D gene. Germline V lookup: CDR1 MDHEN, CDR2 SYDVKM. The V gene lost 6 bases and the J gene lost 6 bases, with 18 bases spanning the gap. The CDR3 is made up of 15 amino acids. CDR3 in DNA: TGTGCCAGCAGCCTCGCACGGGCTAGGGTTCAGCCCCAGCATTTT. It encodes CASSLARARVQPQHF.

The chain has TRBV7-9 and TRBJ2-3; possible D gene TRBD2, 6 bases. The CDR3 loop spans 14 amino acids. The V and J ends lost 7 bases and 0 bases respectively, with 11 bases between them. The germline V gene has CDR1 SEHNR and CDR2 FQNEAQ (reference sequence). The CDR3 DNA follows: TGTGCCAGCACGGGGGAAACCAGCACAGATACGCAGTATTTT. Its translation is CASTGETSTDTQYF.

The chain combines TRBV27 with TRBJ2-1, with D possibly matching TRBD1 (5 bases). The V end was cut by 2 bases, the J end by 7 bases, with 9 bases between. CDR1 and CDR2 (germline): MNHEY, SMNVEV (reference sequence). This CDR3 is 13 amino acids long. The CDR3 DNA follows: TGTGCCAGCAGTTTAAGGGGCCCGAATGAGCAGTTCTTC. It yields the protein CASSLRGPNEQFF.

Only one count was recorded for this clone. J is TRBJ2-7 and V is TRBV29-1; 7 nucleotides match TRBD2. V gave up 6 bases and J gave up 2 bases; unmatched junction bases: 7. CDR1 and CDR2 (germline): SQVTM, ANQGSEA. There are 13 residues in the CDR3. The CDR3 nucleotides read TGCAGCGTGGGGTCTAGCGGACCCTACGAGCAGTACTTC. Translating gives CSVGSSGPYEQYF.

The genes are TRBV4-1 and TRBJ2-7, with D perhaps TRBD2 (6 bases). This CDR3 has 15 amino acids. Germline-derived CDR1 and CDR2 are MGHRA and YSYEKL. V was shortened by 4 bases and J by 3 bases, with 16 bases between the two germline ends. Here the CDR3 reads CASSLASGESYEQYF. CDR3 coding DNA: TGCGCCAGCAGCCTCGCCTCGGGGGAGAGCTACGAGCAGTACTTC.

This clone is deemed medium-sized. The gene calls are TRBV11-3 and TRBJ2-4; tentative D call: TRBD2 (7 bases). V was clipped by 1 base and J by 8 bases, with 12 bases between them. Germline assignment: CDR1 SGHNT and CDR2 YENEEA. CDR3 length: 14 residues. DNA of the CDR3: TGTGCCAGCAGCTTAGCCACAGGGAGGGACATTCAGTACTTC. This encodes CASSLATGRDIQYF.